These 30 T cell receptor beta chains came from one sample sequenced in a study of T cells in Graves' hyperthyroidism and ophthalmopathy (dated by TCRdb to between 2018 and 2021). To prepare the library, multiplex PCR was applied. The data were produced on an Illumina HiSeq 2000. TCR beta CDR3 regions were amplified from RNA transcripts. A first-round RT-PCR of the TCR CDR3 used the HTBI primer set with the Qiagen OneStep RT-PCR kit. In TCRdb, the public reads were trimmed at Q25 with fastp and aligned with MiXCR, with productive beta chains retained. Identical CDR3 protein sequences are pooled into one entry, listed with their most common genes and DNA. The sample contains 300,000 to 500,000 distinct CDR3 sequences, about an eighth of them found a single time. Around 28% of the sample is held by the ten biggest clonotypes. Material: blood. The receptors stem from a middle-aged man with Graves' ophthalmopathy.

This rearrangement joins TRBV9 to TRBJ1-2; the D gene is possibly TRBD1 (5 bases). CDR3 size: 14 residues. The V gene lost 2 bases and the J gene lost 0 bases, with 8 bases spanning the gap. Germline V gene data show CDR1 as SGDLS and CDR2 as YYNGEE. The CDR3 loop is CASSVDSANYGYTF. The CDR3 DNA follows: TGTGCCAGCAGCGTCGACAGTGCTAACTATGGCTACACCTTC. The full variable domain, its missing parts supplied by reference TRBV9 and TRBJ1-2, is DSGVTQTPKHLITATGQRVTLRCSPRSGDLSVYWYQQSLDQGLQFLIQYYNGEERAKGNILERFSAQQFPDLHSELNLSSLELGDSALYFCASSVDSANYGYTFGSGTRLTVV.

The sample holds a few counts of this clonotype. V is TRBV10-3 and J is TRBJ1-4, with D maybe TRBD1 (5 bases). Germline values: CDR1 ENHRY, CDR2 SYGVKD. The CDR3 covers 14 residues. V was cut by 2 bases and J by 8 bases, with 12 bases left in between. DNA for the CDR3: TGTGCCATCAGTGAGCTGGGGGAGGAGGAAAAACTGTTTTTT. This sequence encodes CAISELGEEEKLFF.

In this sample, this clonotype turned up many times. J is TRBJ1-1 and V is TRBV12-3 or TRBV12-4; maybe TRBD1 (5 bases). V was clipped by 5 bases and J by 0 bases, with 10 bases between them. CDR3 size: 14 residues. This CDR3 is CASSPGGLNTEAFF. In DNA form, the CDR3 reads TGTGCCAGCAGTCCGGGGGGACTGAACACTGAAGCTTTCTTT.

Many counts were recorded for this clonotype. The J gene is TRBJ1-1, the V gene TRBV5-1; TRBD1 matches at 10 bases. The CDR3 sequence is 16 residues long. V dropped 4 bases and J dropped 5; count of bases not matched to a gene: 11. Germline assignment: CDR1 SGHRS and CDR2 YFSETQ. DNA for the CDR3: TGCGCCAGCAGCACCTCCGGGACAGGGGTGGGGACTGAAGCTTTCTTT. Amino acids: CASSTSGTGVGTEAFF.

The V call is TRBV6-1, the J call TRBJ1-2, with 10 positions matching TRBD1. The CDR3 totals 15 residues. V gave up 6 bases and J gave up 8 bases; unmatched junction bases: 12. Germline V lookup: CDR1 MNHNS, CDR2 SASEGT. The CDR3 loop is CASSAFRDRGHGYTF. The CDR3 DNA reads TGTGCCAGCAGCGCCTTCCGGGACAGGGGACACGGCTACACCTTC.

This clonotype was seen many times. V is TRBV4-1 and J is TRBJ2-1; a possible D gene is TRBD2 (5 bases). This CDR3 has 19 amino acids. CDR1 is MGHRA and CDR2 is YSYEKL in the germline V gene. Trimming pared 0 bases from V and 6 bases from J, leaving 24 bases between. The CDR3 nucleotides are TGCGCCAGCAGCCAAGAGGTCATGTGGATTAGCCGCGAGGGCAATGAGCAGTTCTTC. It translates to CASSQEVMWISREGNEQFF.

This clonotype has ten or more counts. The rearrangement links TRBV30 to TRBJ2-5, with 7 bases fitting TRBD2. Germline loops: CDR1 GTSNPN, CDR2 SVGIG (reference sequence). V dropped 1 base and J dropped 1; count of bases not matched to a gene: 3. CDR3 length: 14 amino acids. CDR3 sequence: CAWSGGSSQETQYF. The CDR3 DNA reads TGTGCCTGGAGTGGCGGGAGTTCCCAAGAGACCCAGTACTTC.

In this sample, this clonotype turned up many times. The chain combines TRBV27 with TRBJ1-6, with D possibly being TRBD1 (5 bases). Germline V gene data show CDR1 as MNHEY and CDR2 as SMNVEV (reference sequence). Between the trimmed V and J ends, which lost 3 bases and 9 bases, there was a span of 9 bases. The CDR3 length is 13 residues. CDR3 nucleotides: TGTGCCAGCAGTTTCGGGGGGGGTTCACCCCTCCACTTT. Translation: CASSFGGGSPLHF.

This clonotype was picked up many times. The rearrangement joins TRBV6-5 to TRBJ2-7; 11 bases fit TRBD1. This CDR3 is built from 15 residues. Germline V gene data show CDR1 as MNHEY and CDR2 as SVGAGI. J gave up 3 bases and V 0 bases, and 1 base lay outside the gene matches. This chain's CDR3 is CASSYSGTGGYEQYF. DNA of the CDR3: TGTGCCAGCAGTTACTCGGGGACAGGGGGCTACGAGCAGTACTTC.

This sequence joins TRBV12-3 or TRBV12-4 and TRBJ2-2; 8 bases are a match to TRBD1. Germline trimming cut 5 bases from V and 9 bases from J; bases unmatched to any gene: 11. This CDR3 is built from 15 residues. In nucleotides, the CDR3 is TGTGCCAGCAGTCGGGACAGGAATCACGACCGGGAGCTGTTTTTT. Its translation is CASSRDRNHDRELFF.

The chain links TRBV11-2 to TRBJ2-7; D is unresolved. Germline CDR1 and CDR2: SGHAT and FQNNGV. The CDR3 is 9 amino acids. V was pared by 6 bases and J by 9 bases, with 6 bases between. CDR3 loop: CASSLGQYF. CDR3 nucleotides: TGTGCCAGCAGTCTGGGGCAGTACTTC.

This clonotype turned up a few times. The chain is built from TRBV7-6 and TRBJ2-4; no reliable D call. Between the trimmed V and J ends, which lost 4 bases and 1 base, there was a span of 8 bases. Germline V gene data show CDR1 as SGHVS and CDR2 as FNYEAQ. The CDR3 runs 14 residues. The DNA of the CDR3 is TGTGCCAGCAGCTCCGATGGGGCCAAAAACATTCAGTACTTC. Amino acid sequence: CASSSDGAKNIQYF.

The CDR3 bases are TGTGCCAGCAGTTTAAGACAGGGGCTCGACGAGCAGTACTTC. This sequence encodes CASSLRQGLDEQYF. The J gene is TRBJ2-7, the V gene TRBV12-3 or TRBV12-4, with TRBD1 matching over 8 bases. This CDR3 contains 14 residues. The ends lost 2 bases at V and 5 bases at J; junction bases unmatched: 5.

In its sample, this clonotype was seen many times. Germline and junction disagree at one end, which may indicate a read error. CDR3 nucleotide sequence: TGTGCTAGCAGCTTAGCCTTTTCCTACAATGAGCAGTTCTTC. Translating gives CASSLAFSYNEQFF. This chain joins TRBV7-7 and TRBJ2-1; D is uncertain. The CDR3 runs 14 residues. Germline assignment: CDR1 SSHAT and CDR2 FNYEAQ (reference sequence).

In this sample, this clonotype turned up a few times. The rearrangement links TRBV28 to TRBJ2-7, with D unresolved. Germline V CDR1 and CDR2: MDHEN, SYDVKM. The CDR3 extends over 14 amino acids. Trimming cost V 4 bases and J 0 bases, with 10 bases left between them. This CDR3 reads CASSWDPSSYEQYF. DNA of the CDR3: TGTGCCAGCAGTTGGGATCCGAGCTCCTACGAGCAGTACTTC.

This clonotype was observed at least ten times. The gene calls are TRBV30 and TRBJ2-5, with a possible D match to TRBD2 (6 bases). The germline V gene has CDR1 GTSNPN and CDR2 SVGIG (reference sequence). Trimming removed 3 bases from V and 5 bases from J, with 10 bases in between. The CDR3 covers 12 residues. CDR3 bases: TGTGCCTGGAGGCGGGATTGGGAGACCCAGTACTTC. Translating it yields CAWRRDWETQYF.

This clonotype was counted ten times or more. For the CDR3, the DNA is TGTGCCAGCAGTGTCGGGACAGGGGCTGGCACAGATACGCAGTATTTT. It yields the protein CASSVGTGAGTDTQYF. The chain couples TRBV12-3 or TRBV12-4 to TRBJ2-3, with 10 bases fitting TRBD1. V shed 5 bases and J 1 base; nucleotides not matched to a gene: 6. This CDR3 has 16 residues.

The V call is TRBV20-1, the J call TRBJ2-1; 11 bases match TRBD2. The end of the DNA aligns better with TRBJ2-7, so the J call may be wrong. The CDR3 spans 14 residues. Germline-derived CDR1 and CDR2 are DFQATT and SNEGSKA (reference sequence). The CDR3 DNA sequence: TGCAGTGCTATACTAGCGGGAGAGGACAATGAGCAGTACTTC. Protein sequence: CSAILAGEDNEQYF.

This clonotype came up many times. The chain links TRBV15 to TRBJ2-7; tentatively, D is TRBD1 (5 bases). Germline V gene sequence: CDR1 LNHNV, CDR2 YYDKDF (reference sequence). The CDR3 covers 15 residues. Trimming took off 2 bases at V and 5 bases at J, with 16 bases between the two ends. CDR3: CATSRIIQGVDEQYF. CDR3 nucleotides: TGTGCCACCAGCAGAATAATTCAGGGTGTGGACGAGCAGTACTTC.

There are many counts of this clonotype. The gene calls are TRBV28 and TRBJ1-5, with D possibly TRBD1 on 5 matching bases. This CDR3 comprises 14 residues. Trimming removed 3 bases from V and 0 bases from J, with 6 bases in between. Germline assignment: CDR1 MDHEN and CDR2 SYDVKM. The CDR3 loop is CASSLGLSNQPQHF. DNA for the CDR3: TGTGCCAGCAGTTTGGGGCTTAGCAATCAGCCCCAGCATTTT.

This clonotype was seen just once. One base away lies a much larger clone, so this may be a sequencing read error. V usage is TRBV28 and J usage is TRBJ1-2; D unclear. The CDR3 has 12 amino acids. Germline V gene lookup returns CDR1 MDHEN and CDR2 SYDVKM. Trimming cost V 2 bases and J 7 bases, with 8 bases left between them. The CDR3 region has the DNA TGTGCCAGCAGTTTAGGACGGTTTGGCTACACCTTC. It translates to CASSLGRFGYTF.

This clonotype was found a few times. The chain recombines TRBV5-1 with TRBJ2-5; 8 nucleotides align to TRBD2. CDR3 length: 16 amino acids. CDR1 is SGHRS and CDR2 is YFSETQ in the germline V gene. The junction had 13 bases not matched to a gene; V was cut back by 4 bases and J by 5 bases. The CDR3 DNA follows: TGCGCCAGCAGCCCGCTGACTAGCGCTGCGCGGGAGACCCAGTACTTC. It codes for CASSPLTSAARETQYF.

In its sample, this clonotype was seen many times. The chain joins TRBV3-1 to TRBJ2-6; maybe TRBD1 (5 bases). The CDR3 loop spans 17 amino acids. The germline V and J ends were trimmed by 6 bases and 0 bases, with 15 bases remaining between them. Germline CDR1 and CDR2: LGHDT and YNNKEL (reference sequence). CDR3: CASSYDTGVSGANVLTF. CDR3 in DNA: TGTGCCAGCAGTTACGATACAGGTGTCTCTGGGGCCAACGTCCTGACTTTC.

The genes are TRBV5-1 and TRBJ2-2; TRBD2 matches at 13 bases. Germline-derived CDR1 and CDR2 are SGHRS and YFSETQ. The CDR3 is 18 residues long. Trimming at V came to 4 bases and at J to 0 bases, leaving 6 bases not matched to a gene. CDR3: CASSLWTSGSSNTGELFF. The CDR3, as DNA: TGCGCCAGCAGCCTCTGGACTAGCGGGAGTTCGAACACCGGGGAGCTGTTTTTT.

J is TRBJ1-5 and V is TRBV10-3, with 9 bases matching TRBD1. Trimming removed 10 bases from V and 7 bases from J; junction bases left unmatched: 8. Germline V CDR1 and CDR2: ENHRY, SYGVKD. The CDR3 length is 13 residues. The DNA for the CDR3 is TGTGCCACCCAGGGGGACAGGGTGCAGCCCCAGCATTTT. It yields the protein CATQGDRVQPQHF.

This clonotype showed up many times. The rearrangement links TRBV11-2 to TRBJ2-5; tentatively, D is TRBD2 (5 bases). The CDR3 contains 17 residues. The V end was cut by 1 base, the J end by 5 bases, with 20 bases between. Germline loops: CDR1 SGHAT, CDR2 FQNNGV. The DNA for the CDR3 is TGTGCCAGCAGCTTAGTCCTAACTAGGTTGGATTTTGAGACCCAGTACTTC. Its protein product is CASSLVLTRLDFETQYF.

This clonotype was recorded many times. The chain employs TRBV10-3 and TRBJ2-7; D gene ambiguous. From germline, CDR1 is ENHRY and CDR2 SYGVKD. This CDR3 has 13 residues. V lost 2 bases and J 1 base, leaving 6 bases between the germline ends. CDR3: CAISEPWSYEQYF. The DNA for the CDR3 is TGTGCCATCAGTGAGCCTTGGTCCTACGAGCAGTACTTC.

Concerning this clonotype: Possible read error: a much larger clone is one base away. V usage is TRBV2 and J usage is TRBJ2-2; D remains unclear. Trimming removed 10 bases from V and 5 bases from J, with 17 bases in between. Germline CDR1 is SNHLY and CDR2 is FYNNEI. The CDR3 length is 14 residues. For the CDR3, the DNA is TGTGCCACACGGCCAGCGAGTAAAACCGGGGAGCTGTTTTTT. This sequence encodes CATRPASKTGELFF.

This clonotype was observed many times. J is TRBJ1-2 and V is TRBV20-1, with TRBD1 as a possible D gene (5 bases). Per the germline V gene, CDR1 is DFQATT and CDR2 is SNEGSKA (reference sequence). Trimming removed 0 bases from V and 2 bases from J, with 13 bases in between. The CDR3 totals 15 residues. The CDR3 DNA sequence: TGCAGTGCTAGAGATCGAAGTGGGGGGAACTATGGCTACACCTTC. The encoded protein is CSARDRSGGNYGYTF.

This clonotype was seen many times. The genes are TRBV30 and TRBJ2-2; D may be TRBD2 (5 bases). Germline V gene data show CDR1 as GTSNPN and CDR2 as SVGIG (reference sequence). This CDR3 has 11 amino acids. Trimming cost V 5 bases and J 8 bases, with 9 bases left between them. CDR3 DNA: TGTGCCTGGGGCCGGGGAGGGGAGCTGTTTTTT. This codes for CAWGRGGELFF.